The 9 T cell receptor beta chains reported below all come from one sample, sequenced in a study of shared clonotypes between healthy human individuals. CD8 cells classed as naive were CD45RO-negative and positively selected for CCR7, excluding terminally differentiated effector memory CD45RA+ cells. Method: immunoSEQ multiplex PCR; TCRdb's copy keeps in-frame clones and lacks some. The sample holds over 2 million clones, about 95% seen once. Sequenced material: naive CD8+ T cells sorted from blood. Source of these receptors: a man between 18 and 35 years old in good health.

The gene calls are TRBV11-2 and TRBJ1-2; unclear D gene. Germline V CDR1 and CDR2: SGHAT, FQNNGV. There are 12 residues in the CDR3. Trimming cost V 8 bases and J 8 bases, with 15 bases left between them. The CDR3 nucleotides are TGTGCCAGCGGAGGCGGTGCCCCCGGCTACACCTTC. Translated, it gives CASGGGAPGYTF. Variable domain in full (rest from reference TRBV11-2 and TRBJ1-2): EAGVAQSPRYKIIEKRQSVAFWCNPISGHATLYWYQQILGQGPKLLIQFQNNGVVDDSQLPKDRFSAERLKGVDSTLKIQPAKLEDSAVYLCASGGGAPGYTFGSGTRLTVV.

The gene calls are TRBV9 and TRBJ2-7, with a possible D match to TRBD1 (6 bases). This CDR3 has 18 amino acids. Germline loops: CDR1 SGDLS, CDR2 YYNGEE. V dropped 3 bases and J dropped 4 bases, with 26 bases sitting between them. CDR3 loop: CASSGVKQGCVSNYEQYF. The CDR3 DNA sequence: TGTGCCAGCAGCGGGGTAAAACAGGGTTGTGTTTCAAATTACGAGCAGTACTTC.

The chain uses TRBV6-6 and TRBJ1-1; D remains ambiguous. The V end was cut by 6 bases, the J end by 1 base, with 12 bases between. Germline CDR1 and CDR2: MNHNY and SVGAGI (reference sequence). The CDR3 spans 14 residues. CDR3 amino acids: CASSHSEGNTEAFF. DNA for the CDR3: TGTGCCAGCAGCCACAGTGAGGGGAACACTGAAGCTTTCTTT.

A single count supports this clone. V gene TRBV4-3 combines with J gene TRBJ2-7; TRBD2 aligns across 9 bases. From germline, CDR1 is LGHNA and CDR2 YSLEER. After removal of 4 bases from V and 5 bases from J, the junction contained 6 bases not matched to a gene. This CDR3 contains 14 residues. The CDR3 region has the DNA TGCGCCAGCAGCCTGCATGCTAGCGGGAACGAGCAGTACTTC. Protein: CASSLHASGNEQYF.

A note on this clone: The sample has other DNA sequences that encode this CDR3 too. CDR3: CASSSYRVAYEQYF. CDR3 nucleotide sequence: TGTGCCAGCAGTTCTTACAGGGTCGCCTACGAGCAGTACTTC. The chain employs TRBV27 and TRBJ2-7; tentative D call: TRBD1 (6 bases). CDR1 is MNHEY and CDR2 is SMNVEV in the germline V gene (reference sequence). The V end was cut by 4 bases, the J end by 2 bases, with 12 bases between. The CDR3 sequence is 14 residues long.

The V and J genes are TRBV7-2 and TRBJ2-7; 8 bases are a match to TRBD2. CDR3 length: 16 amino acids. Germline V gene data show CDR1 as SGHTA and CDR2 as FQGNSA. With V trimmed by 5 bases and J by 1 base, 10 bases remained unmatched. The CDR3 nucleotides are TGTGCCAGCAGCGGGCCAAGCGGGGGTCCTTCCTACGAGCAGTACTTC. Translating it yields CASSGPSGGPSYEQYF.

The rearrangement uses TRBV25-1 and TRBJ1-1; 9 bases line up with TRBD1. The CDR3 length is 14 residues. The V and J ends lost 5 bases and 1 base, in that order; junction bases with no gene match: 2. Germline V gene sequence: CDR1 MGHDK, CDR2 SYGVNS. The CDR3 region is CASSMTGGNTEAFF. CDR3 sequence (DNA): TGTGCCAGCAGTATGACAGGGGGGAACACTGAAGCTTTCTTT.

For the CDR3, the DNA is TGTGCCACCCTGGAGGTAGCGGGGGGGCTGGGGACCCAGTACTTC. Translation: CATLEVAGGLGTQYF. V usage is TRBV28 and J usage is TRBJ2-5, with 11 bases that match TRBD2. This CDR3 has 15 amino acids. Trimming cost V 10 bases and J 7 bases; bases outside gene matches: 14. Per the germline V gene, CDR1 is MDHEN and CDR2 is SYDVKM.

The rearrangement joins TRBV14 to TRBJ1-2, with D possibly being TRBD1 (5 bases). CDR1 is SGHDN, CDR2 FVKESK, per germline. The germline V and J ends were trimmed by 0 bases and 2 bases, with 13 bases remaining between them. The CDR3 has 16 amino acids. The CDR3 coding sequence is TGTGCCAGCAGCCAAGAATCGGGCAGGGCCAACTATGGCTACACCTTC. Its protein product is CASSQESGRANYGYTF.